Listed here are 13 T cell receptor beta chains from one sample, sequenced in a study of cytotoxic CD8 clonotypes in ibrutinib-treated CLL. The table came from immunoSEQ multiplex PCR; TCRdb's copy has only in-frame clones and leaves some out. The data show more than 300,000 clones, with around four fifths seen just once and under 8.5% held by the top ten. This specimen was PBMCs, taken before ibrutinib treatment. These receptor sequences come from a human donor with chronic lymphocytic leukemia.

This clone appeared a single time. This chain uses TRBV5-1 with TRBJ2-5, with D possibly TRBD2 on 6 matching bases. In germline, CDR1 is SGHRS, CDR2 YFSETQ. The CDR3 consists of 13 residues. Trimming removed 7 bases at V and 2 bases at J, with 12 bases between. The DNA of the CDR3 is TGCGCCAGCTTTAGCGGCGTACAAGAGACCCAGTACTTC. The encoded protein is CASFSGVQETQYF.

The chain is built from TRBV5-6 and TRBJ2-1, with 11 bases identical to TRBD2. Trimming took 4 bases from V and 5 from J; bases not matched to a gene: 5. Per germline, CDR1 SGHDT and CDR2 YYEEEE. The CDR3 has 15 amino acids. The CDR3 DNA follows: TGTGCCAGCAGCGAACTAGCGGGAGTCCACAATGAGCAGTTCTTC. Encoded protein: CASSELAGVHNEQFF.

This CDR3 reads CASSHPIPGSGNEQFF. CDR3 nucleotide sequence: TGCGCCAGCAGCCATCCAATTCCGGGGTCGGGCAATGAGCAGTTCTTC. The V gene is TRBV4-1, the J gene TRBJ2-1; tentatively, D is TRBD2 (5 bases). V shed 3 bases and J shed 6 bases, with 18 bases lying between them. From germline, CDR1 is MGHRA and CDR2 YSYEKL. The CDR3 is made up of 16 amino acids.

V usage is TRBV6-5 and J usage is TRBJ1-2, with TRBD1 matching over 9 bases. Germline V gene sequence: CDR1 MNHEY, CDR2 SVGAGI. Unmatched junction bases numbered 11, after V lost 7 bases and J lost 8 bases. This CDR3 contains 14 residues. CDR3 region: CASTRDRAAVGYTF. DNA of the CDR3: TGTGCCAGCACCCGGGACAGGGCCGCCGTAGGCTACACCTTC.

This clone was observed a handful of times. The chain uses TRBV9 and TRBJ2-7; no clear D gene. This CDR3 is 14 amino acids long. Trimming left V 0 bases short and J 2 bases short, with 9 bases between. Germline V gene sequence: CDR1 SGDLS, CDR2 YYNGEE. CDR3 sequence reads: CASSVGRLPYEQYF. The CDR3 bases are TGTGCCAGCAGCGTAGGACGTTTACCCTACGAGCAGTACTTC.

The chain carries TRBV7-8 and TRBJ1-1, with D possibly TRBD1 on 5 matching bases. Looked up from germline, CDR1 is SGHVS and CDR2 is FQNEAQ. The CDR3 runs to 16 residues. V was cut by 5 bases and J by 3 bases, with 19 bases left in between. For the CDR3, the DNA is TGTGCCAGCAGCCGATCCGGGGCCCAAGGCGACACTGAAGCTTTCTTT. Translated, it gives CASSRSGAQGDTEAFF.

The gene calls are TRBV7-3 and TRBJ2-7; 7 bases match TRBD1. Germline assignment: CDR1 SGHTA and CDR2 FQGTGA. The V segment lost 4 bases and the J segment 6 bases; nucleotides outside the gene matches: 6. The CDR3 extends over 13 amino acids. The CDR3 protein is CASSSQGESEQYF. The CDR3 DNA reads as TGTGCCAGCAGCTCTCAGGGGGAATCCGAGCAGTACTTC.

V gene TRBV6-5 combines with J gene TRBJ1-5; D uncertain. The germline V gene has CDR1 MNHEY and CDR2 SVGAGI. This CDR3 region has 13 residues. The ends were cut back, 2 bases at V and 4 bases at J, with 6 bases in the middle. This chain's CDR3 is CASSYTRNQPQHF. The CDR3 coding sequence is TGTGCCAGCAGTTACACGAGAAATCAGCCCCAGCATTTT.

This chain uses TRBV7-9 with TRBJ2-7; 13 bases line up with TRBD2. The CDR3 consists of 16 residues. The V gene's germline CDR1 is SEHNR and CDR2 FQNEAQ (reference sequence). Trimming cost V 5 bases and J 2 bases; bases outside gene matches: 6. CDR3 bases: TGTGCCAGCAGCCCCAGTGGGACTAGCGGGACCTACGAGCAGTACTTC. This gives the protein CASSPSGTSGTYEQYF.

The chain uses TRBV7-7 and TRBJ2-1, with 9 bases fitting TRBD2. CDR1 is SSHAT, CDR2 FNYEAQ, per germline (reference sequence). The CDR3 is made up of 15 amino acids. The V and J ends lost 5 bases and 4 bases, in that order; junction bases with no gene match: 6. The CDR3, as DNA: TGTGCCAGCAGCAGTCTAGCGGGACTGTACAATGAGCAGTTCTTC. Its translation: CASSSLAGLYNEQFF.

The V gene is TRBV19, the J gene TRBJ2-7; possible D gene TRBD2, 6 bases. The CDR3 runs to 13 residues. Per the germline V gene, CDR1 is LNHDA and CDR2 is SQIVND (reference sequence). The V gene lost 4 bases and the J gene lost 3 bases, with 10 bases spanning the gap. The CDR3, as DNA: TGTGCCAGTAGTAGCGGGGTACACTACGAGCAGTACTTC. Amino acids: CASSSGVHYEQYF.

This clone was seen once. The V call is TRBV9, the J call TRBJ2-4; 7 bases map to TRBD1. This CDR3 is built from 13 residues. The V segment lost 3 bases and the J segment 9 bases; nucleotides outside the gene matches: 6. Germline values: CDR1 SGDLS, CDR2 YYNGEE. Here the CDR3 DNA reads TGTGCCAGCAGCGAAACAGGGGCCAGCATTCAGTACTTC. Protein sequence: CASSETGASIQYF.

This clone occurred a few times. Here the CDR3 DNA reads TGTGCCACCCAGGGATCCCGGGTTCTGTTTTTT. Encoded protein: CATQGSRVLFF. This sequence joins TRBV25-1 and TRBJ1-4; TRBD1 is a possible D gene (5 bases). V was trimmed by 10 bases and J by 14 bases, leaving 17 bases between them. The CDR3 runs to 11 residues. The germline gives CDR1 MGHDK, CDR2 SYGVNS.